The 20 T cell receptor beta chains listed next were all sequenced from one sample in a study of blood T cell repertoires in COVID-19. Only in-frame clones appear in the TCRdb table, and some are missing; sequencing was by immunoSEQ multiplex PCR. The sample has about 140,000 clones, approximately 83% seen once. The sequencing input was peripheral blood. These receptors came from a woman in her sixties with acute or convalescent COVID-19.

This CDR3 reads CASSLRNTEAFF. The CDR3 DNA reads as TGTGCCAGTAGTCTACGGAACACTGAAGCTTTCTTT. The chain recombines TRBV19 with TRBJ1-1, with D hard to call. Trimming stripped 5 bases from V and 1 base from J, with 5 bases between. CDR1 is LNHDA and CDR2 is SQIVND in the germline V gene (reference sequence). CDR3 length equals 12 residues. Based on the CDR3 plus reference TRBV19 and TRBJ1-1, the full variable domain is DGGITQSPKYLFRKEGQNVTLSCEQNLNHDAMYWYRQDPGQGLRLIYYSQIVNDFQKGDIAEGYSVSREKKESFPLTVTSAQKNPTAFYLCASSLRNTEAFFGQGTRLTVV.

The genes are TRBV28 and TRBJ1-5; D unclear. The CDR3 spans 15 residues. The V end lost 3 bases, the J end lost 0 bases, and 9 bases lay between the germline ends. Germline V CDR1 and CDR2: MDHEN, SYDVKM. The CDR3 DNA reads as TGTGCCAGCAGTTTGGCGACAATTAGCAATCAGCCCCAGCATTTT. It specifies CASSLATISNQPQHF.

This clone was seen a single time. The gene calls are TRBV5-6 and TRBJ2-5, with 11 bases identical to TRBD2. CDR1 and CDR2 from the germline V gene are SGHDT and YYEEEE. Germline trimming cut 1 base from V and 4 bases from J; bases unmatched to any gene: 6. This CDR3 is built from 16 residues. CDR3 sequence reads: CASSLLLAGEGETQYF. DNA of the CDR3: TGTGCCAGCAGCTTGCTACTAGCGGGAGAAGGAGAGACCCAGTACTTC.

J is TRBJ1-3 and V is TRBV30; TRBD1 might be the D (6 bases). The CDR3 is 17 amino acids. Trimming stripped 0 bases from V and 0 bases from J, with 15 bases between. Germline lookup yields CDR1 GTSNPN and CDR2 SVGIG (reference sequence). The CDR3 spells CAWSVPGVGFSGNTIYF. The CDR3, as DNA: TGTGCCTGGAGTGTACCAGGGGTCGGTTTCTCTGGAAACACCATATATTTT.

V gene TRBV28 combines with J gene TRBJ1-2, with D hard to call. The CDR3 loop spans 11 amino acids. CDR1 and CDR2 (germline): MDHEN, SYDVKM. V lost 4 bases and J 3 bases, leaving 3 bases between the germline ends. In DNA, the CDR3 is TGTGCCAGCAGTTCCTACTATGGCTACACCTTC. This translates into CASSSYYGYTF.

The rearrangement uses TRBV5-1 and TRBJ2-2; the D gene is possibly TRBD2 (5 bases). The CDR3 loop spans 15 amino acids. The V gene's germline CDR1 is SGHRS and CDR2 YFSETQ. V lost 6 bases, J lost 5 bases, and 17 bases lay in between. CDR3 DNA: TGCGCCAGCACCCTGTCGGGGTCGGGGACCGGGGAGCTGTTTTTT. This sequence encodes CASTLSGSGTGELFF. Using reference TRBV5-1 and TRBJ2-2 for the parts outside the CDR3, the full variable domain is KAGVTQTPRYLIKTRGQQVTLSCSPISGHRSVSWYQQTPGQGLQFLFEYFSETQRNKGNFPGRFSGRQFSNSRSEMNVSTLELGDSALYLCASTLSGSGTGELFFGEGSRLTVL.

The V and J genes are TRBV28 and TRBJ2-7; 7 positions agree with TRBD1. This CDR3 is 15 amino acids long. Germline CDR1 reads MDHEN; CDR2 reads SYDVKM. V lost 6 bases, J lost 2 bases, and 10 bases stayed unmatched. CDR3 sequence reads: CASSRSGTAPYEQYF. In DNA form, the CDR3 reads TGTGCCAGCAGCCGTTCCGGGACAGCCCCCTACGAGCAGTACTTC. Based on the CDR3 plus reference TRBV28 and TRBJ2-7, the full variable domain is DVKVTQSSRYLVKRTGEKVFLECVQDMDHENMFWYRQDPGLGLRLIYFSYDVKMKEKGDIPEGYSVSREKKERFSLILESASTNQTSMYLCASSRSGTAPYEQYFGPGTRLTVT.

The V gene is TRBV10-3, the J gene TRBJ2-7; D perhaps matches TRBD1 (6 bases). Germline CDR1 ENHRY, CDR2 SYGVKD. Trimming took 6 bases from V and 4 from J, leaving 13 bases between them. CDR3 length: 13 residues. The CDR3 reads CAISGQRSYEQYF. The CDR3 DNA is TGTGCCATCAGCGGACAGAGGAGTTACGAGCAGTACTTC.

V is TRBV25-1 and J is TRBJ2-1; TRBD1 is a possible D gene (6 bases). Germline V gene data show CDR1 as MGHDK and CDR2 as SYGVNS. The V gene lost 6 bases and the J gene lost 10 bases, with 10 bases spanning the gap. This CDR3 comprises 11 residues. This chain's CDR3 is CASSQGREQFF. CDR3 nucleotide sequence: TGTGCCAGCAGCCAGGGGCGCGAGCAGTTCTTC. The complete variable domain, with remaining parts taken from reference TRBV25-1 and TRBJ2-1, reads EADIYQTPRYLVIGTGKKITLECSQTMGHDKMYWYQQDPGMELHLIHYSYGVNSTEKGDLSSESTVSRIRTEHFPLTLESARPSHTSQYLCASSQGREQFFGPGTRLTVL.

J is TRBJ1-2 and V is TRBV6-6, with D perhaps matching TRBD1 (6 bases). Per the germline V gene, CDR1 is MNHNY and CDR2 is SVGAGI (reference sequence). The CDR3 runs to 17 residues. Deletions cut 5 bases from V and 8 bases from J, with 27 bases between. CDR3 coding DNA: TGTGCCAGCAGTCCGGAAAGGGGGAGGGTAGCCCCGCGGGGCTACACCTTC. It specifies CASSPERGRVAPRGYTF.

The chain uses TRBV9 and TRBJ2-3, with 9 bases aligning to TRBD1. From germline, CDR1 is SGDLS and CDR2 YYNGEE. With 4 bases clipped from V and 2 bases from J, the junction kept 5 bases outside the gene matches. The CDR3 contains 15 residues. The CDR3 reads CASSKGDRVTDTQYF. DNA for the CDR3: TGTGCCAGCAGCAAAGGGGACAGGGTCACAGATACGCAGTATTTT. The variable domain in full, completed from reference TRBV9 and TRBJ2-3, reads DSGVTQTPKHLITATGQRVTLRCSPRSGDLSVYWYQQSLDQGLQFLIQYYNGEERAKGNILERFSAQQFPDLHSELNLSSLELGDSALYFCASSKGDRVTDTQYFGPGTRLTVL.

This clone was observed a few times. V is TRBV2 and J is TRBJ2-7, with 9 positions matching TRBD2. CDR1 is SNHLY and CDR2 is FYNNEI in the germline V gene. Trimming at V came to 3 bases and at J to 3 bases, leaving 3 bases not matched to a gene. This CDR3 is built from 14 residues. Here the CDR3 DNA reads TGTGCCAGCAGTGATCTAGCGGGAAGCTACGAGCAGTACTTC. This sequence encodes CASSDLAGSYEQYF. Together with reference TRBV2 and TRBJ2-7, the CDR3 gives the full variable domain: EPEVTQTPSHQVTQMGQEVILRCVPISNHLYFYWYRQILGQKVEFLVSFYNNEISEKSEIFDDQFSVERPDGSNFTLKIRSTKLEDSAMYFCASSDLAGSYEQYFGPGTRLTVT.

J is TRBJ2-1 and V is TRBV2; 11 bases align to TRBD2. Germline CDR1 SNHLY, CDR2 FYNNEI. The ends lost 8 bases at V and 4 bases at J; junction bases unmatched: 4. This CDR3 region has 14 residues. The CDR3 is CASPGTSGYNEQFF. The CDR3 DNA is TGTGCCAGCCCCGGGACTAGCGGATACAATGAGCAGTTCTTC.

This chain joins TRBV27 and TRBJ1-5, with D maybe TRBD1 (5 bases). Germline values: CDR1 MNHEY, CDR2 SMNVEV (reference sequence). V gave up 2 bases and J gave up 1 base, with 15 bases separating them. The length of the CDR3 is 17 residues. Here the CDR3 DNA reads TGTGCCAGCAGTTTAAGTGGGGGGGTAGGGAGCAATCAGCCCCAGCATTTT. Encoded protein: CASSLSGGVGSNQPQHF.

The chain employs TRBV3-1 (or the pseudogene TRBV3-2) and TRBJ1-1; the match to TRBD1 covers 8 bases. J was trimmed by 7 bases and V by 4 bases; bases with no gene match: 8. Germline V gene sequence: CDR1 LGHDT, CDR2 YNNKEL (reference sequence). The CDR3 consists of 14 residues. The CDR3, as DNA: TGTGCCAGCAGCCCCGGACAGGGTAGCGGTGAAGCTTTCTTT. It codes for CASSPGQGSGEAFF.

V and J are TRBV10-3 and TRBJ1-1; no firm D call. Germline V CDR1 and CDR2: ENHRY, SYGVKD. The CDR3 runs 14 residues. Trimming left V 5 bases short and J 1 base short, with 11 bases between. In nucleotides, the CDR3 is TGTGCCATCAGTCTAGTCGGGAAGAACACTGAAGCTTTCTTT. Protein: CAISLVGKNTEAFF.

The CDR3: CASTPGTGNEKLFF. DNA for the CDR3: TGTGCCAGTACCCCCGGGACAGGGAATGAAAAACTGTTTTTT. This chain uses TRBV19 with TRBJ1-4; 9 positions match TRBD1. The V and J ends lost 7 bases and 5 bases, in that order; junction bases with no gene match: 5. The CDR3 runs 14 residues. The germline CDR1 and CDR2 sequences are LNHDA and SQIVND (reference sequence).

The sample holds one count of this clone. The V and J genes are TRBV30 and TRBJ1-6; D is ambiguous. This CDR3 is built from 15 residues. V was cut by 1 base and J by 7 bases, with 14 bases left in between. Germline CDR1 reads GTSNPN; CDR2 reads SVGIG (reference sequence). Here the CDR3 DNA reads TGTGCCTGGAGTGCCGGGCCCCCGGGAAATTCACCCCTCCACTTT. This encodes CAWSAGPPGNSPLHF.

This chain joins TRBV4-1 and TRBJ1-2; a weak D match, TRBD1 (6 bases). The CDR3 covers 14 residues. The germline gives CDR1 MGHRA, CDR2 YSYEKL. V was trimmed by 3 bases and J by 5 bases, leaving 13 bases between them. CDR3 sequence (DNA): TGCGCCAGCAGCCAGGCACAACAGGGTTATGGCTACACCTTC. Translating it yields CASSQAQQGYGYTF.

As concerns this clone: A junction end diverges from the germline sequence, so it may reflect a read error. This chain links TRBV7-7 with TRBJ2-3; D uncertain. Germline loops: CDR1 SSHAT, CDR2 FNYEAQ (reference sequence). The length of the CDR3 is 15 residues. The CDR3, as DNA: TGTGCTAGCAGCTTAAATCCAGCGCAAACAGATACGCAGTATTTT. Amino acids: CASSLNPAQTDTQYF. Full variable domain (outside the CDR3, taken from reference TRBV7-7 and TRBJ2-3): GAGVSQSPRYKVTKRGQDVTLRCDPISSHATLYWYQQALGQGPEFLTYFNYEAQPDKSGLPSDRFSAERPEGSISTLTIQRTEQRDSAMYRCASSLNPAQTDTQYFGPGTRLTVL.